Listed below are T cell receptor beta chains from one sample, sequenced in a study of shared T cell receptors in the human thymus. The assay was immunoSEQ multiplex PCR, and TCRdb's table has in-frame clones only and misses some. Of hundreds of thousands of clones in the sample, roughly 94% were seen once. The sample comprised thymocytes. The receptor set was obtained from a human donor. Both conserved end residues are part of each CDR3. D genes are given only for firm matches. The size entry is marked missing in some rows and otherwise reads once, few, many or a size class.

NA	NA	TRBV5-3	TRBJ2-1	TGTGCCAGAAGCTCAAAGGTGGGCGGGATCTCCTACAATGAGCAGTTCTTC	CARSSKVGGISYNEQFF
NA	NA	TRBV5-8	TRBJ1-5	TGTGCCAGCAGCTTGCGTGGCCAGAAGGGTAATCAGCCCCAGCATTTT	CASSLRGQKGNQPQHF
NA	NA	TRBV5-1	TRBJ2-5	TGCGCCAGCGGATTTCTTCGGGGAGGAGGAGAGACCCAGTACTTC	CASGFLRGGGETQYF
NA	NA	TRBV7-2	TRBJ1-2	TGTGCCAGCAGCCCAGATGGCTACACCTTC	CASSPDGYTF
NA	NA	TRBV18	TRBJ1-3	TGTGCCAGCTCAGCTTTCCGCGTCCCTGGAAACACCATATATTTT	CASSAFRVPGNTIYF
NA	NA	TRBV5-6	TRBJ2-7	TGTGCCAGCAGTTCTAATACGACAGGCAACTACGAGCAGTACTTC	CASSSNTTGNYEQYF
NA	NA	TRBV11-2	TRBJ1-4	TGTGCCAGCAGCCCCGAGACCGTACGGACTAATGAAAAACTGTTTTTT	CASSPETVRTNEKLFF
NA	NA	TRBV12-5	TRBJ1-1	TGTGCTAGTGGTTTGGCCCCTTATGTGAGCGAAGCTTTCTTT	CASGLAPYVSEAFF
NA	NA	TRBV9	TRBJ1-1	TGTGCCAGCAGCGTACTAGACAGACCCATGAACACTGAAGCTTTCTTT	CASSVLDRPMNTEAFF
NA	NA	TRBV7-9	TRBJ1-2	TGTGCCAGCAGCCTATCGACAGGATGGGGCTACACCTTC	CASSLSTGWGYTF
NA	TRBD1	TRBV6-4	TRBJ2-1	TGTGCCAGCAGGTTCGGCCCAGGGCGGGACAGGAATGAGCAGTTCTTC	CASRFGPGRDRNEQFF
NA	NA	TRBV9	TRBJ1-1	TGTGCCAGCAGCGTAGGTCGTGGGGGCACTGAAGCTTTCTTT	CASSVGRGGTEAFF
NA	NA	TRBV18	TRBJ2-1	TGTGCCAGCTCACCACGAAACAGGCCCTTCGATGAGCAGTTCTTC	CASSPRNRPFDEQFF
NA	TRBD1	TRBV27	TRBJ1-2	TGTGCCAGCAGTCCAGAGGGACAGGCGGCGGACTATGGCTACACCTTC	CASSPEGQAADYGYTF
NA	NA	TRBV28	TRBJ2-4	TGTGCCAGCAGTCCCCTAGCCAAAAACATTCAGTACTTC	CASSPLAKNIQYF
NA	NA	TRBV6-1	TRBJ1-1	TGTGCCAGCACCCAATGGGGGGGGAACACTGAAGCTTTCTTT	CASTQWGGNTEAFF
NA	NA	TRBV13	TRBJ2-7	TGTGCCAGCAGCTTAGGCCCCTACGAATCCTACGAGCAGTACTTC	CASSLGPYESYEQYF
NA	TRBD1	TRBV6-6	TRBJ2-3	TGTGCCAGCAGTCGACAGGGGGGAGATACGCAGTATTTT	CASSRQGGDTQYF
NA	NA	TRBV27	TRBJ2-7	TGTGCCAGCACCCCACTTCGGGGGAACGAGCAGTACTTC	CASTPLRGNEQYF
NA	NA	TRBV11-2	TRBJ2-2	TGTGCCAGCAGCTTGAAGGGCCTATTCACCGGGGAGCTGTTTTTT	CASSLKGLFTGELFF
NA	NA	TRBV30	TRBJ2-7	TGTGCCTGGAGTCTAAATACGAGTCCGCGGTCTTACGAGCAGTACTTC	CAWSLNTSPRSYEQYF
NA	NA	TRBV28	TRBJ1-1	TGTGCCAGCAGTTTAGAGAAAGAAAGCTTCAGTGTTCGGTGGGTAATCACTGAAGCTTTCTTT	CASSLEKESFSVRWVITEAFF
once	NA	TRBV27	TRBJ2-1	TGTGCCAGCAGTTTAAAACGATGGTTTCCCGAGCTAGGTGAGCAGTTCTTC	CASSLKRWFPELGEQFF
once	NA	TRBV21-1	TRBJ2-3	TGTGCCAGCAGCAAATCGGAACCAACAGATACGCAGTATTTT	CASSKSEPTDTQYF
NA	NA	TRBV14	TRBJ2-5	TGTGCCAGCAGCCCCGGGGGTGAGCGGACCCAAGAGACCCAGTACTTC	CASSPGGERTQETQYF
NA	NA	TRBV4-1	TRBJ1-1	TGCGCCAGCAGCCAAGCGTTATGGACTGGGGCCCCGAACACTGAAGCTTTCTTT	CASSQALWTGAPNTEAFF
NA	TRBD2	TRBV18	TRBJ2-1	TGTGCCAGCTCACCACCGGGGCTAGCGGGAGTAGGTGAGCAGTTCTTC	CASSPPGLAGVGEQFF
NA	TRBD2	TRBV11-2	TRBJ2-7	TGTGCCAGCAGCCGCCGGACTAGCGACCCCTACGAGCAGTACTTC	CASSRRTSDPYEQYF
NA	NA	TRBV11-3	TRBJ2-2	TGTGCCAGCAGCTTAGCAGGCGGGGAGCTGTTTTTT	CASSLAGGELFF
NA	NA	TRBV14	TRBJ2-7	TGTGCCAGCAGCCAAGAAGAGGACAGTACCAGGGAGGACGAGCAGTACTTC	CASSQEEDSTREDEQYF
NA	NA	TRBV23-1	TRBJ2-2	TGCGCCAGCAGTCAAATTAGCCGTGGCACCGGGGAGCTGTTTTTT	CASSQISRGTGELFF
NA	NA	TRBV4-1	TRBJ1-5	TGCGCCAGCAGCCAAGAGCAGGGAGATCAGCCCCAGCATTTT	CASSQEQGDQPQHF
NA	NA	TRBV6-1	TRBJ1-5	TGTGCCAGCAGGGCCGGCGGACAGCCCCAGCATTTT	CASRAGGQPQHF
NA	TRBD2	TRBV7-9	TRBJ2-7	TGTGCCAGCAGCTCCCTCCCTAGGCGGGAGGGGTCCTACGAGCAGTACTTC	CASSSLPRREGSYEQYF
NA	NA	TRBV10-3	TRBJ1-1	TGTGCCATCAGCAGACTCTTGACCCTTTGCTACACTGAAGCTTTCTTT	CAISRLLTLCYTEAFF
NA	NA	TRBV5-4	TRBJ2-2	TGTGCCAGCAGCTTGGCCGGGGTACCCGGGGAGCTGTTTTTT	CASSLAGVPGELFF
NA	TRBD2	TRBV6-4	TRBJ2-7	TGTGCCAGCAGTGACGGGGTAGCGGGAGGGCCTGAGTACGAGCAGTACTTC	CASSDGVAGGPEYEQYF
NA	NA	TRBV25-1	TRBJ2-7	TGTGCCAGCAGTAACGAGCTCGCGAGCTCCTACGAGCAGTACTTC	CASSNELASSYEQYF
NA	TRBD1	TRBV5-6	TRBJ2-1	TGTGCCAGCAGCTTTCTCTGGGACAGCCCCTACAATGAGCAGTTCTTC	CASSFLWDSPYNEQFF
once	TRBD2	TRBV19	TRBJ2-5	TGTGCCAGTAGTCGCACTAGCGGGAAAGAGACCCAGTACTTC	CASSRTSGKETQYF
NA	NA	TRBV7-9	TRBJ1-1	TGTGCCAGCAGCTTCGGGGGAATGAACACTGAAGCTTTCTTT	CASSFGGMNTEAFF